This TCR beta chain was obtained from a study of blood T cell repertoires in COVID-19. Study context: Nucleic acid was either cDNA or gDNA, and it came from T cells, B-cell-depleted T cells, or PBMCs.

The CDR3 sequence is 15 residues long. V lost 5 bases, J lost 2 bases, and 8 bases stayed unmatched. Germline V gives CDR1 MNHEY, CDR2 SMNVEV (reference sequence). Data came from immunoSEQ multiplex PCR; TCRdb stores just in-frame clones and leaves some out. The sample records about 250,000 clones, 88% being singletons. The chain recombines TRBV27 with TRBJ1-2, with 7 bases that match TRBD1. The sample was PBMCs or T cells enriched from blood (not recorded which). The receptor was derived from a woman between 40 and 50 years old who had been exposed to COVID-19. The CDR3 spells CASSTYRGNNYGYTF. Written as DNA, the CDR3 is TGTGCCAGCAGTACCTACAGGGGTAACAACTATGGCTACACCTTC.